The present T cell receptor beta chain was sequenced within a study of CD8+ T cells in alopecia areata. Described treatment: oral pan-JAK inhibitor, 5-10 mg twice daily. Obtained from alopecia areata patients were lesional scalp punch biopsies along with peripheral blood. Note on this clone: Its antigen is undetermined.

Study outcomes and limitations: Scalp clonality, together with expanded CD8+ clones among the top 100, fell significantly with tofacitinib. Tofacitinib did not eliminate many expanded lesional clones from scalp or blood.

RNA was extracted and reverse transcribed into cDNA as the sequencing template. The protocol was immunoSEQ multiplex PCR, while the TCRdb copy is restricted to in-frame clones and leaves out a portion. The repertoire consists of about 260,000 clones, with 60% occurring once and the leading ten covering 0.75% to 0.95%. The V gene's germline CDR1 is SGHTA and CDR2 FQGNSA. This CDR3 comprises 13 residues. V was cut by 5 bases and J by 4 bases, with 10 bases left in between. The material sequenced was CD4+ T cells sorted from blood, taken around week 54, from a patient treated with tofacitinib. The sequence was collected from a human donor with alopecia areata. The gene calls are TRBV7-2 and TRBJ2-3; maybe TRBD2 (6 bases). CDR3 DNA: TGTGCCAGCAGCCACGGGGGACCAGATACGCAGTATTTT. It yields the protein CASSHGGPDTQYF.